This T cell receptor (beta chain) was obtained from a study of neurological immune-mediated disorders. A word on this clonotype: The antigen is unknown.

Source material was 2 million unsorted PBMCs, stored at -80 °C in RNAlater. The germline V gene has CDR1 MGHDK and CDR2 SYGVNS. The CDR3 extends over 12 amino acids. V was clipped by 4 bases and J by 3 bases, with 6 bases between them. The cDNA was generated through 5'RACE incorporating 10-nucleotide random UMIs. Every sequencing run generated over 190 million TCR-beta sequences from 15-18 subjects. TCRdb fed the 5' RACE reads into MiXCR, producing one record per CDR3 protein. This sample has more than 50,000 distinct CDR3 sequences, with over 9.5% found just once. Whole-study results and caveats: Expanded clones shared no CDR3 amino acid sequences across subjects, suggesting private repertoires in all groups.

This chain joins TRBV25-1 and TRBJ1-2; D uncertain. This clonotype was obtained from a man aged 60 to 69 in good health. Sequenced material: PBMCs. CDR3 DNA: TGTGCCAGCAGTGTTACCTACTATGGCTACACCTTC. This translates into CASSVTYYGYTF.